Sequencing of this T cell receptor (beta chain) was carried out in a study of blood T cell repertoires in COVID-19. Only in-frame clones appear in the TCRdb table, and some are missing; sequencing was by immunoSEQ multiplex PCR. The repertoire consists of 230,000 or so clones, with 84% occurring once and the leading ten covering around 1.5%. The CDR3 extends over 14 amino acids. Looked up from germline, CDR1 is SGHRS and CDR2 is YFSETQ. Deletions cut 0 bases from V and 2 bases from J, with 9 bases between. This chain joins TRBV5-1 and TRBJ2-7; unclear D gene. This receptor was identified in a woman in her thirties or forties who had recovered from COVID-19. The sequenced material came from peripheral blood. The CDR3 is CASSLVGPPYEQYF. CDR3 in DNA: TGCGCCAGCAGCTTGGTTGGGCCCCCCTACGAGCAGTACTTC.